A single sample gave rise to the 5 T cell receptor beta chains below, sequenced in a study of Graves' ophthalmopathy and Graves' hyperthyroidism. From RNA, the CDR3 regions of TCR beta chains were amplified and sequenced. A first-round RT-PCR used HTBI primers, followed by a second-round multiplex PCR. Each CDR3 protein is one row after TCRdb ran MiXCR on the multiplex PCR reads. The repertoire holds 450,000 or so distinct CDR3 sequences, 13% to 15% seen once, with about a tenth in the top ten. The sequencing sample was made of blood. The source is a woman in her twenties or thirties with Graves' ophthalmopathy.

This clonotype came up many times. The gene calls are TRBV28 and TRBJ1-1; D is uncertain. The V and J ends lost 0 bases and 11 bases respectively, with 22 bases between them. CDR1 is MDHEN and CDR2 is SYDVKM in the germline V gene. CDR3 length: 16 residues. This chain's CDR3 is CASSLWTVTSDNGAFF. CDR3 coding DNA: TGTGCCAGCAGTTTATGGACCGTAACCTCAGACAACGGGGCTTTCTTT.

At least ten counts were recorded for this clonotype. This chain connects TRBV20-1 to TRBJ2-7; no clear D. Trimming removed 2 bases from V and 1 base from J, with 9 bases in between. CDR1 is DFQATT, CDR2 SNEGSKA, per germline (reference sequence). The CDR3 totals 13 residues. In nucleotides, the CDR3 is TGCAGTGCTAGATTGACGGCTTCCTACGAGCAGTACTTC. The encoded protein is CSARLTASYEQYF.

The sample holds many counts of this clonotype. CDR3 residues: CASSQGEGIQYF. The DNA of the CDR3 is TGTGCCAGCAGCCAGGGGGAGGGCATTCAGTACTTC. This sequence joins TRBV3-1 and TRBJ2-4, with 7 bases aligning to TRBD2. Germline assignment: CDR1 LGHDT and CDR2 YNNKEL (reference sequence). The CDR3 loop spans 12 amino acids. Losses at the gene ends were 3 bases for V and 9 bases for J; bases not matched to a gene: 2.

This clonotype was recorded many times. The DNA for the CDR3 is TGCAGTGCCCCACCCCGCAGCACATATGGCTACACCTTC. This gives the protein CSAPPRSTYGYTF. The chain recombines TRBV20-1 with TRBJ1-2; D unclear. Between the trimmed V and J ends, which lost 6 bases and 5 bases, there was a span of 16 bases. The CDR3 has 13 residues. Germline V gene data show CDR1 as DFQATT and CDR2 as SNEGSKA (reference sequence).

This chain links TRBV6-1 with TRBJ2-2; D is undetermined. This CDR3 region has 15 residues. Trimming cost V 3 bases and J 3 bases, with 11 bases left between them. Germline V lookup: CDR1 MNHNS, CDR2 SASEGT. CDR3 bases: TGTGCCAGCAGTGAGGGTGTCACGGACACCGGGGAGCTGTTTTTT. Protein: CASSEGVTDTGELFF.